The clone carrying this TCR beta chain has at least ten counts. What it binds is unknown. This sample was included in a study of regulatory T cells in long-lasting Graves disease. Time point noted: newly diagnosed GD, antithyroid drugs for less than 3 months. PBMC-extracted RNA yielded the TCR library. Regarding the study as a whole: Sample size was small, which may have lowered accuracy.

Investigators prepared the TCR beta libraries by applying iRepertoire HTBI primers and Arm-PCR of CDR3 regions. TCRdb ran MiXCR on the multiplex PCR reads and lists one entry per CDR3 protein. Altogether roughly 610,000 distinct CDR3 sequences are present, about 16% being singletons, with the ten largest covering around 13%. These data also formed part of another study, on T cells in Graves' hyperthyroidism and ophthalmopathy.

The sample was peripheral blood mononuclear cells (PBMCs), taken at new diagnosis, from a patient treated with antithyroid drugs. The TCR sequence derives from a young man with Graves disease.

DNA for the CDR3: TGTGCCAGCAGCACTAGCGGCACAGATACGCAGTATTTT. Translation gives CASSTSGTDTQYF. The V call is TRBV27, the J call TRBJ2-3, with 7 positions matching TRBD2. Germline trimming cut 6 bases from V and 1 base from J; bases unmatched to any gene: 1. The CDR3 runs to 13 residues. In germline, CDR1 is MNHEY, CDR2 SMNVEV (reference sequence).